The 24 T cell receptor beta chains below come from one sample, sequenced in a study of blood T cell repertoires in COVID-19. Only in-frame clones appear in the TCRdb table, and some are missing; sequencing was by immunoSEQ multiplex PCR. This table has around 60,000 clones, roughly four fifths appearing once. Sample: peripheral blood. These receptors came from an elderly man with acute or convalescent COVID-19.

The V call is TRBV3-1 (or the pseudogene TRBV3-2), the J call TRBJ2-3; the match to TRBD2 covers 10 bases. Germline V gene sequence: CDR1 LGHDT, CDR2 YNNKEL (reference sequence). This CDR3 region has 18 residues. V lost 4 bases, J lost 0 bases, and 10 bases stayed unmatched. DNA for the CDR3: TGTGCCAGCAGCCCCCAGACATGGACTAGCGGTAGCACAGATACGCAGTATTTT. Amino acid sequence: CASSPQTWTSGSTDTQYF.

The chain uses TRBV30 and TRBJ1-4; D perhaps matches TRBD1 (5 bases). Germline CDR1 is GTSNPN and CDR2 is SVGIG (reference sequence). Between the trimmed V and J ends, which lost 3 bases and 1 base, there was a span of 12 bases. The CDR3 spans 15 residues. The CDR3 sequence: CAWSPLTVTNEKLFF. Here the CDR3 DNA reads TGTGCCTGGAGCCCTTTGACAGTAACTAATGAAAAACTGTTTTTT.

The chain joins TRBV3-1 (or the pseudogene TRBV3-2) to TRBJ1-4; D is uncertain. The V end was cut by 0 bases, the J end by 7 bases, with 12 bases between. The V gene's germline CDR1 is LGHDT and CDR2 YNNKEL (reference sequence). This CDR3 has 15 residues. CDR3 sequence reads: CASSQEPSSGEKLFF. In nucleotides, the CDR3 is TGTGCCAGCAGCCAAGAACCCAGTTCAGGTGAAAAACTGTTTTTT.

This clone was detected a few times. The chain is built from TRBV29-1 and TRBJ1-4; 8 bases agree with TRBD1. The CDR3 is 14 amino acids. Germline CDR1 reads SQVTM; CDR2 reads ANQGSEA. With V trimmed by 6 bases and J by 5 bases, 8 bases remained unmatched. The CDR3: CSVIGYRGNEKLFF. CDR3 DNA sequence: TGCAGCGTCATAGGGTACAGGGGGAATGAAAAACTGTTTTTT.

The chain uses TRBV29-1 and TRBJ2-1; tentatively, D is TRBD2 (5 bases). CDR1 is SQVTM, CDR2 ANQGSEA, per germline. Trimming removed 3 bases from V and 14 bases from J, with 14 bases in between. This CDR3 has 11 amino acids. The CDR3 reads CSVESGSIKFF. CDR3 coding DNA: TGCAGCGTTGAGTCGGGGTCTATAAAGTTCTTC.

Concerning this clone: A single base separates this from a much larger clone, so it may be a read error. The V call is TRBV7-9, the J call TRBJ2-7; D not resolved. The CDR3 extends over 11 amino acids. Trimming shortened V by 4 bases and J by 2 bases, and 3 bases separated the two germline ends. Germline-derived CDR1 and CDR2 are SEHNR and FQNEAQ (reference sequence). DNA for the CDR3: TGTGCCAGCAGCTCTACCTACGAGCAGTACTTC. Encoded protein: CASSSTYEQYF.

This rearrangement joins TRBV10-3 to TRBJ2-3; unclear D gene. Trimming stripped 2 bases from V and 6 bases from J, with 3 bases between. The CDR3 length is 11 residues. CDR1 and CDR2 (germline): ENHRY, SYGVKD. CDR3 residues: CAISELDTQYF. The CDR3 DNA sequence: TGTGCCATCAGTGAGCTGGATACGCAGTATTTT.

Note on this clone: A junction end diverges from the germline sequence, so it may reflect a read error. This rearrangement joins TRBV7-7 to TRBJ2-5, with 8 nucleotides matching TRBD2. The CDR3 covers 15 residues. Per germline, CDR1 SSHAT and CDR2 FNYEAQ (reference sequence). The CDR3 is CASSLYGGAAETQYF. The CDR3 DNA reads as TGTGCTAGCAGCTTATACGGGGGGGCGGCAGAGACCCAGTACTTC.

CDR3 in amino acids: CASSPLKTSGGSGEQYF. CDR3 in DNA: TGCGCCAGCAGCCCCCTTAAGACTAGCGGGGGGTCGGGCGAGCAGTACTTC. The genes are TRBV4-1 and TRBJ2-7; 13 nucleotides line up with TRBD2. The CDR3 totals 17 residues. CDR1 and CDR2 (germline): MGHRA, YSYEKL. V trimming: 4 bases; J trimming: 6 bases; junction bases outside the gene matches: 12.

The V call is TRBV10-3, the J call TRBJ1-5, with a possible D match to TRBD1 (6 bases). Trimming left V 6 bases short and J 2 bases short, with 11 bases between. The CDR3 totals 14 residues. CDR1 and CDR2 (germline): ENHRY, SYGVKD. CDR3 nucleotide sequence: TGTGCCATCAGACAGGGTTTGGGCAATCAGCCCCAGCATTTT. Its translation: CAIRQGLGNQPQHF.

This clone was counted a few times. The chain combines TRBV7-2 with TRBJ1-6; D ambiguous. Trimming took off 5 bases at V and 9 bases at J, with 8 bases between the two ends. Per the germline V gene, CDR1 is SGHTA and CDR2 is FQGNSA. The length of the CDR3 is 12 residues. The CDR3 loop is CASSTTPSPLHF. The CDR3 DNA follows: TGTGCCAGCAGCACGACACCTTCACCCCTCCACTTT.

The rearrangement joins TRBV18 to TRBJ1-6; 9 nucleotides line up with TRBD1. Per the germline V gene, CDR1 is KGHSH and CDR2 is LQKENI. V dropped 8 bases and J dropped 7; count of bases not matched to a gene: 6. CDR3 length: 14 amino acids. The CDR3 is CASAEGQGNSPLHF. CDR3 coding DNA: TGTGCCAGCGCGGAAGGACAGGGGAATTCACCCCTCCACTTT.

The chain links TRBV10-3 to TRBJ2-2, with 9 bases fitting TRBD2. The CDR3 has 16 amino acids. CDR1 and CDR2 from the germline V gene are ENHRY and SYGVKD. Trimming removed 5 bases from V and 4 bases from J; junction bases left unmatched: 8. CDR3 sequence reads: CAISSGTSWGTGELFF. The CDR3 region has the DNA TGTGCCATCAGTAGCGGGACTAGCTGGGGCACCGGGGAGCTGTTTTTT.

This clone came up a few times. V usage is TRBV5-1 and J usage is TRBJ2-7, with D possibly being TRBD2 (5 bases). V was shortened by 7 bases and J by 0 bases, with 14 bases between the two germline ends. This CDR3 region has 14 residues. Per germline, CDR1 SGHRS and CDR2 YFSETQ. This CDR3 is CASRLATTSYEQYF. The CDR3 nucleotides are TGCGCCAGCCGATTAGCGACAACCTCCTACGAGCAGTACTTC.

This CDR3 reads CASSLGGQGSYGYTF. CDR3 nucleotide sequence: TGTGCCAGCAGCTTGGGGGGACAGGGGAGCTATGGCTACACCTTC. The chain combines TRBV5-6 with TRBJ1-2, with 10 bases matching TRBD1. V shed 0 bases, J shed 4 bases, and the junction held 3 bases outside the gene matches. This CDR3 region has 15 residues. Germline CDR1 and CDR2: SGHDT and YYEEEE.

This chain joins TRBV6-5 and TRBJ1-4, with unresolved D. The CDR3 consists of 13 residues. Per the germline V gene, CDR1 is MNHEY and CDR2 is SVGAGI. Trimming stripped 8 bases from V and 4 bases from J, with 11 bases between. The CDR3 spells CASRGGFNEKLFF. For the CDR3, the DNA is TGTGCCAGCCGAGGCGGGTTTAATGAAAAACTGTTTTTT.

This rearrangement joins TRBV19 to TRBJ2-1, with 9 bases that match TRBD1. Trimming cost V 4 bases and J 6 bases; bases outside gene matches: 7. CDR1 is LNHDA, CDR2 SQIVND, per germline (reference sequence). The CDR3 length is 15 residues. The CDR3 bases are TGTGCCAGTAGTAGGGGGGACAGGGTCACCAATGAGCAGTTCTTC. This translates into CASSRGDRVTNEQFF.

The chain employs TRBV6-5 and TRBJ1-4; TRBD1 matches 7 bases. With V trimmed by 6 bases and J by 8 bases, 9 bases remained unmatched. Germline V CDR1 and CDR2: MNHEY, SVGAGI. The CDR3 has 14 amino acids. The CDR3 reads CASSPRDSTEKLFF. CDR3 DNA: TGTGCCAGCAGCCCCCGGGACAGCACCGAAAAACTGTTTTTT.

The chain employs TRBV2 and TRBJ2-4; D not certain. This CDR3 spans 15 amino acids. Looked up from germline, CDR1 is SNHLY and CDR2 is FYNNEI. V shed 1 base and J shed 0 bases, with 7 bases lying between them. The CDR3 loop is CASSEEQIAKNIQYF. CDR3 in DNA: TGTGCCAGCAGTGAAGAACAGATAGCCAAAAACATTCAGTACTTC.

The chain couples TRBV15 to TRBJ2-5; 9 bases are a match to TRBD1. Per germline, CDR1 LNHNV and CDR2 YYDKDF (reference sequence). The CDR3 has 14 amino acids. The V and J ends lost 0 bases and 9 bases, in that order; junction bases with no gene match: 5. The CDR3 protein is CATSRDRDRAAQYF. The CDR3 DNA is TGTGCCACCAGCAGAGACCGGGACAGGGCGGCCCAGTACTTC.

J is TRBJ2-1 and V is TRBV6-1, with TRBD2 matching over 13 bases. Trimming removed 1 base from V and 4 bases from J; junction bases left unmatched: 4. Germline CDR1 and CDR2: MNHNS and SASEGT. The CDR3 consists of 17 residues. Here the CDR3 reads CASSEGTSGGGYNEQFF. In nucleotides, the CDR3 is TGTGCCAGCAGTGAAGGCACTAGCGGGGGGGGATACAATGAGCAGTTCTTC.

The V gene is TRBV11-2, the J gene TRBJ1-4; tentatively, D is TRBD1 (5 bases). This CDR3 comprises 16 residues. Looked up from germline, CDR1 is SGHAT and CDR2 is FQNNGV. Trimming cost V 1 base and J 4 bases, with 13 bases left between them. Here the CDR3 DNA reads TGTGCCAGCAGCTTAGGTTCTCGGCAGGGTAATGAAAAACTGTTTTTT. Protein product: CASSLGSRQGNEKLFF.

This rearrangement joins TRBV19 to TRBJ1-5, with TRBD1 as a possible D gene (5 bases). Per the germline V gene, CDR1 is LNHDA and CDR2 is SQIVND (reference sequence). This CDR3 spans 14 amino acids. With 7 bases removed from V and 6 bases from J, the gap between germline ends came to 16 bases. The DNA of the CDR3 is TGTGCCAGTAATGGTCGGGGGGTTCTTCAGCCCCAGCATTTT. It encodes CASNGRGVLQPQHF.

The rearrangement joins TRBV23-1 to TRBJ1-2, with D possibly TRBD1 on 6 matching bases. TRBV23-1 is an ORF, with its function uncertain. The CDR3 extends over 17 amino acids. Trimming left V 0 bases short and J 4 bases short, with 18 bases between. CDR3 amino acids: CASSQSTPRGPLYGYTF. The CDR3 DNA follows: TGCGCCAGCAGTCAATCGACCCCCAGGGGACCTCTCTATGGCTACACCTTC.